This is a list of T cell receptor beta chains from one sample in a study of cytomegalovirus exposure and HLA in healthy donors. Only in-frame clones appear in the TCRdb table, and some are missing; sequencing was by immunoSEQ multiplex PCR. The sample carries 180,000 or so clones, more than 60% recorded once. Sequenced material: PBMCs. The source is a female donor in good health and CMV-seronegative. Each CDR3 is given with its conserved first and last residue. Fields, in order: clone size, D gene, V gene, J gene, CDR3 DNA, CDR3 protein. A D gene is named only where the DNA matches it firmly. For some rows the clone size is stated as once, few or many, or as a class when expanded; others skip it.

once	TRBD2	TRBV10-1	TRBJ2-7	TGCGCCAGCAGGGACCGGGGGCTAGCGGGGCGCTACGAGCAGTACTTC	CASRDRGLAGRYEQYF
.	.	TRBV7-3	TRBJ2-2	TGTGCCAGCAGCTTACGGGGATTGTCTAGTAGCACCGGGGAGCTGTTTTTT	CASSLRGLSSSTGELFF
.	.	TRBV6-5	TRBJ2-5	TGTGCCAGCAGTTACACTGGGGGCTTTGGGGAGACCCAGTACTTC	CASSYTGGFGETQYF
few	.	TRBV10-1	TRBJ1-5	TGCGCCAGCAGTGAGTCGGCCGGGTTCTTCAATCAGCCCCAGCATTTT	CASSESAGFFNQPQHF
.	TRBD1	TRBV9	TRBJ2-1	TGTGCCAGCAGCGAAACGGGACAGGGGTTCAATGAGCAGTTCTTC	CASSETGQGFNEQFF
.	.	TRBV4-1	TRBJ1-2	TGCGCCAGCAGCGTCCCGGAACAGTCAATGGACTATGGCTACACCTTC	CASSVPEQSMDYGYTF
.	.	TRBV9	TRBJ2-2	TGTGCCAGCAGCGTAGCGGGGGTAACCGGGGAGCTGTTTTTT	CASSVAGVTGELFF
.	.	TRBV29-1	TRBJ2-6	TGCAGCGCGGTGGGGGCCAACGTCCTGACTTTC	CSAVGANVLTF
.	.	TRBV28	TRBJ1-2	TGTGCCAGCTCGGACAGCCGCAACTATGGCTACACCTTC	CASSDSRNYGYTF
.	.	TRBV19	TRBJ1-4	TGTGCCAGTAATCCTGGGGCGAGCACTAATGAAAAACTGTTTTTT	CASNPGASTNEKLFF
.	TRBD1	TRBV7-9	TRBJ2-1	TGTGCCAGCAGTTCTTCCGACAGGGGGGGTGAGCAGTTCTTC	CASSSSDRGGEQFF
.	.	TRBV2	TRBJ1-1	TGTGCCAGCAGTGAAGCGGTGGGAGGGGGAAACACTGAAGCTTTCTTT	CASSEAVGGGNTEAFF
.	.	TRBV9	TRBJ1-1	TGTGCCAGCAGCGTGAGAGGGTTGGGCACTGAAGCTTTCTTT	CASSVRGLGTEAFF
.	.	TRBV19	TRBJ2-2	TGTGCCAGTAGTATGGCAGGCCGGCCCGGGGAGCTGTTTTTT	CASSMAGRPGELFF
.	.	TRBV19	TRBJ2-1	TGTGCCAGTAGTACCCATTTCCTCAGGGGTCCTAATGAGCAGTTCTTC	CASSTHFLRGPNEQFF
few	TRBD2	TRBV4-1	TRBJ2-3	TGCGCCAGCAGCCAAGGAATCGGCGGGGGGAACACAGATACGCAGTATTTT	CASSQGIGGGNTDTQYF
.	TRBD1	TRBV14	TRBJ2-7	TGTGCCAGCAGCCAACGACAGGGGGCTTTCTCCCCCTCCTACGAGCAGTACTTC	CASSQRQGAFSPSYEQYF
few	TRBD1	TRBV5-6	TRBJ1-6	TGTGCCAGCAGCTCAGGGACAGGGGATAATTCACCCCTCCACTTT	CASSSGTGDNSPLHF
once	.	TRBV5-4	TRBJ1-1	TGTGCCAGCAGCTTCGAGGGAAACACTGAAGCTTTCTTT	CASSFEGNTEAFF
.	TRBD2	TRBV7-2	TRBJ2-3	TGTGCCAGCAGCTTGCGACTAGCGGGGGCTGTCACAGATACGCAGTATTTT	CASSLRLAGAVTDTQYF
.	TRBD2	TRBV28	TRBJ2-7	TGTGCCAGCAGTTTAGTCGGGGGGTGGGGGAGCTCCTACGAGCAGTACTTC	CASSLVGGWGSSYEQYF
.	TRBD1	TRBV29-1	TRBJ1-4	TGCAGCGCCGGAGGGGCAGGGGGTGAAAAACTGTTTTTT	CSAGGAGGEKLFF
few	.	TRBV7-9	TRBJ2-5	TGTGCCAGCAGCCCAGTGGGGGGGGCCAGAGAGACCCAGTACTTC	CASSPVGGARETQYF
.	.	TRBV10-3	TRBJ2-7	TGTGCCATCAGTGATGAGACAGAGGACTACGAGCAGTACTTC	CAISDETEDYEQYF
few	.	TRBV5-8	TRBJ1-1	TGTGCCAGCAGCTTGGCCGGGGGGCCTGAAGCTTTCTTT	CASSLAGGPEAFF
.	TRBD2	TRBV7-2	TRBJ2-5	TGTGCCAGCAGCCCGACTAGCGGCCAAGAGACCCAGTACTTC	CASSPTSGQETQYF
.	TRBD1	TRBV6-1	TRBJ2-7	TGTGCCATCGGACAGGGGACTTCCTACGAGCAGTACTTC	CAIGQGTSYEQYF
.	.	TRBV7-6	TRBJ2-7	TGTGCCAGCAGCTTAGCGAACAACTACGAGCAGTACTTC	CASSLANNYEQYF
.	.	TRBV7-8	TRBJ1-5	TGTGCCAGCAGCTTAACTGGTCGAGCGGTTCAGCCCCAGCATTTT	CASSLTGRAVQPQHF
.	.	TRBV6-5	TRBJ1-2	TGTGCCAGCAGAGCAGGGGCCGGGGGCTACACCTTC	CASRAGAGGYTF
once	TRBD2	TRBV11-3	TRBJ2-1	TGTGCCAGCAGCTTAGGCTCCGGGACTAGCGGCTACAATGAGCAGTTCTTC	CASSLGSGTSGYNEQFF
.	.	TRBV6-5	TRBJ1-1	TGTGCCAGTAGTACCTACAGGCCGGTGAACACTGAAGCTTTCTTT	CASSTYRPVNTEAFF
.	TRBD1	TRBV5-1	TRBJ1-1	TGCGCCAGCAGCTTGGCCATGGGACAGGGGGCTGAAGCTTTCTTT	CASSLAMGQGAEAFF
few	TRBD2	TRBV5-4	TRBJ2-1	TGTGCCAGCAGCTTGGCGGCTAGCGGGGCTGATGAGCAGTTCTTC	CASSLAASGADEQFF
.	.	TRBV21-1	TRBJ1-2	TGTGCCAGCAGCAAAGCGTCAGGGGTGGTCTATGGCTACACCTTC	CASSKASGVVYGYTF
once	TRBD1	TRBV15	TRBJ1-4	TGTGCCACCAGCAGAGAAAGGGGGCTTAATGAAAAACTGTTTTTT	CATSRERGLNEKLFF
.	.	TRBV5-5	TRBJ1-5	TGTGCCAGCAGCTTGGAAGGGGTGTCCTCGATTCAGCCCCAGCATTTT	CASSLEGVSSIQPQHF
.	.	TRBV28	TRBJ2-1	TGTGCCTCGCGGGGCGACTACAATGAGCAGTTCTTC	CASRGDYNEQFF
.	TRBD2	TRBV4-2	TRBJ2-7	TGTGCCAGCAGCCAAGGTTTAGAGCTAGCGGAGCTCTACGAGCAGTACTTC	CASSQGLELAELYEQYF
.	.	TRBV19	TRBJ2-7	TGTGCCAGCCAACAGGGCTTCGAGCAGTACTTC	CASQQGFEQYF
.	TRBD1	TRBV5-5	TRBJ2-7	TGTGCCAGCAGCTTCGAGGACAGGCCCTCCTACGAGCAGTACTTC	CASSFEDRPSYEQYF
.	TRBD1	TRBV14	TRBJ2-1	TGTGCCAGCAGCCTGGGACAGGGGGCGTTCAATGAGCAGTTCTTC	CASSLGQGAFNEQFF
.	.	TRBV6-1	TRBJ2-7	TGTGCCAGCAGTGAAGCGGGAGTCGGGACCTACGAGCAGTACTTC	CASSEAGVGTYEQYF
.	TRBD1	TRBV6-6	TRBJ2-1	TGTGCCAGCAGTTATCCCCCGGGACAGAGCAATGAGCAGTTCTTC	CASSYPPGQSNEQFF
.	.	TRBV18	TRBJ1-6	TGTGCCAGCTCACCAGACGGGGTTTCACCCCTCCACTTT	CASSPDGVSPLHF
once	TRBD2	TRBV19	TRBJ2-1	TGTGCCAGTAGTATAGATCGGACTAGCGGGAGCGGTGAGCAGTTCTTC	CASSIDRTSGSGEQFF
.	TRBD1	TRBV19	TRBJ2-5	TGTGCCAGTAGTACAGGGGGCTCGACTGAGACCCAGTACTTC	CASSTGGSTETQYF
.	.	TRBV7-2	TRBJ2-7	TGTGCCAGCAGCCGAGAAGGGGCTGGGGAGCAGTACTTC	CASSREGAGEQYF
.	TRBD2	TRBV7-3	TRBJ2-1	TGTGCCAGCAGCCCGGGCAGCGGGGGGGCCAACGGGGAGCAGTTCTTC	CASSPGSGGANGEQFF
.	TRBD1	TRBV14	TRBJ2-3	TGTGCCAGCAGCTTGGACAGGGGTTGGGATACGCAGTATTTT	CASSLDRGWDTQYF
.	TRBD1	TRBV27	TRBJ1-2	TGTGCCAGCAGTTTGGGACAGGGGGCTGGTGGCTACACCTTC	CASSLGQGAGGYTF
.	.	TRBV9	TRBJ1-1	TGTGCCAGCAGCGCGCAGGGGCGGGCTGAAGCTTTCTTT	CASSAQGRAEAFF
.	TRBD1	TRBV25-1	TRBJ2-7	TGTGCCAGCAGTACAACGGGACAGCTTTCCTACGAGCAGTACTTC	CASSTTGQLSYEQYF